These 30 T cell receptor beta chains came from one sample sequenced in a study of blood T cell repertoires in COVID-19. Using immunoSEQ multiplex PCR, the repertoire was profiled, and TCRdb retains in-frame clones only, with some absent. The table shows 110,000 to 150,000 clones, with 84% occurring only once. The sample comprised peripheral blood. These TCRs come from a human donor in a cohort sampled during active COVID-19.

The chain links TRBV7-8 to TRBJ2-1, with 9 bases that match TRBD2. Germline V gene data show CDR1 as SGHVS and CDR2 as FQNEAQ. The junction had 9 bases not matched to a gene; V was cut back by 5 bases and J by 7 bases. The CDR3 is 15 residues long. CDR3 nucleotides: TGTGCCAGCAGCATCAGGACTAGCGATTGGAATGAGCAGTTCTTC. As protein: CASSIRTSDWNEQFF. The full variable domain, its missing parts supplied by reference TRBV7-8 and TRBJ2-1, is GAGVSQSPRYKVAKRGQDVALRCDPISGHVSLFWYQQALGQGPEFLTYFQNEAQLDKSGLPSDRFFAERPEGSVSTLKIQRTQQEDSAVYLCASSIRTSDWNEQFFGPGTRLTVL.

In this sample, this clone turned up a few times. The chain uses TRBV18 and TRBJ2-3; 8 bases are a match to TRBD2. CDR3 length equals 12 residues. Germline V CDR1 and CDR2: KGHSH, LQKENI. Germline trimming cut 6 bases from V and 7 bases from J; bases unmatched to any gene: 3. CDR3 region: CASSAGGNTQYF. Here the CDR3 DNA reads TGTGCCAGCTCCGCGGGAGGAAATACGCAGTATTTT.

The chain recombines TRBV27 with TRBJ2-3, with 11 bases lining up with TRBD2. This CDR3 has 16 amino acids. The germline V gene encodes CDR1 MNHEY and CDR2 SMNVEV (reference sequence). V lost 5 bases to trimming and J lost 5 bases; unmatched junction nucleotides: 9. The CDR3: CASSALRTSGQDTQYF. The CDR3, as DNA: TGTGCCAGCAGTGCACTACGGACTAGCGGGCAAGATACGCAGTATTTT.

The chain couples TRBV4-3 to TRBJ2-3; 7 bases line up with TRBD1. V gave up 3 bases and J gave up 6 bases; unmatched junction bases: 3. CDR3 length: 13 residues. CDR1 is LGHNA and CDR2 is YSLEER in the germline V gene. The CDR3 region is CASSQGQTDTQYF. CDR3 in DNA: TGCGCCAGCAGCCAGGGACAGACGGATACGCAGTATTTT.

CDR3 region: CASGPTGGGYTF. Here the CDR3 DNA reads TGTGCTAGTGGCCCGACAGGGGGTGGCTACACCTTC. The chain couples TRBV12-5 to TRBJ1-2, with 9 bases matching TRBD1. The CDR3 covers 12 residues. J gave up 7 bases and V 6 bases, and 3 bases lay outside the gene matches. Looked up from germline, CDR1 is LGHNT and CDR2 is FRNRAP.

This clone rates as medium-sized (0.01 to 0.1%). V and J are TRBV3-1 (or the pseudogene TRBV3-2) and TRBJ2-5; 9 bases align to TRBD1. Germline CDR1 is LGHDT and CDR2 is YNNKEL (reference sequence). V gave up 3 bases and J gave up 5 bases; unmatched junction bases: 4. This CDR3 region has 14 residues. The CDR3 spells CASSHGTGRETQYF. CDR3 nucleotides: TGTGCCAGCAGCCATGGGACAGGGCGGGAGACCCAGTACTTC.

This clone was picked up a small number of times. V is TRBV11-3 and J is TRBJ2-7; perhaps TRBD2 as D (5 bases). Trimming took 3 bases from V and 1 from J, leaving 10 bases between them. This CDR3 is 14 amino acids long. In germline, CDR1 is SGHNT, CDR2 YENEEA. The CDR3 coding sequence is TGTGCCAGCAGCTTTACTACGGGGTCCTACGAGCAGTACTTC. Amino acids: CASSFTTGSYEQYF.

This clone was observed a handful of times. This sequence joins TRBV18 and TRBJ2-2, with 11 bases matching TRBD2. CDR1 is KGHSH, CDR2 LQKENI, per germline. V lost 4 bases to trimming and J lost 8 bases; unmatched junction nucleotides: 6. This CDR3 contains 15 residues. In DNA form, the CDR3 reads TGTGCCAGCTCACGAGAACTAGCGGGAGCAGGGGAGCTGTTTTTT. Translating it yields CASSRELAGAGELFF.

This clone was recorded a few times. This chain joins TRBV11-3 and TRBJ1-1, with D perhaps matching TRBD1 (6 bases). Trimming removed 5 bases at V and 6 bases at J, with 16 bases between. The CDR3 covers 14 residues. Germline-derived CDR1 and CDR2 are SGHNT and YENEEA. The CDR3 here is CASSGMGEGAEAFF. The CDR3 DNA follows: TGTGCCAGCAGCGGCATGGGGGAGGGGGCTGAAGCTTTCTTT.

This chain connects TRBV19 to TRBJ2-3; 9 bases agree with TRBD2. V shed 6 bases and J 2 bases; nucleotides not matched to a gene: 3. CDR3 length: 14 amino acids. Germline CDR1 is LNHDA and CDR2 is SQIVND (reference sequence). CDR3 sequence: CASRERGDTDTQYF. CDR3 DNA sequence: TGTGCCAGTAGGGAGCGGGGGGACACAGATACGCAGTATTTT.

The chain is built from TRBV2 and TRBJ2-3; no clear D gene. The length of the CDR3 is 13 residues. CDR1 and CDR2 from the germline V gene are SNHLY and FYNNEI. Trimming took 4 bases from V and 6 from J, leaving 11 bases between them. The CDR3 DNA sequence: TGTGCCAGCAGTGTTTCCCGGTGGGATACGCAGTATTTT. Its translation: CASSVSRWDTQYF.

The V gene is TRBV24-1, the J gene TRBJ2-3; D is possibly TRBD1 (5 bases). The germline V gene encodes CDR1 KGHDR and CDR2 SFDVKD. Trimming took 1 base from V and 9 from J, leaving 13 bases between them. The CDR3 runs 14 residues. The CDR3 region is CATSDFGASETQYF. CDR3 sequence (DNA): TGTGCCACCAGTGATTTTGGGGCTTCGGAGACGCAGTATTTT.

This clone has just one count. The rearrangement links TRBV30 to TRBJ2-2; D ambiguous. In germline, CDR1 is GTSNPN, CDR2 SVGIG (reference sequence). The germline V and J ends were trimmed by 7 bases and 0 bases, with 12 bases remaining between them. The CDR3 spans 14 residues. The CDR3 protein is CASPRETNTGELFF. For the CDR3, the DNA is TGTGCCTCCCCCCGAGAGACGAACACCGGGGAGCTGTTTTTT.

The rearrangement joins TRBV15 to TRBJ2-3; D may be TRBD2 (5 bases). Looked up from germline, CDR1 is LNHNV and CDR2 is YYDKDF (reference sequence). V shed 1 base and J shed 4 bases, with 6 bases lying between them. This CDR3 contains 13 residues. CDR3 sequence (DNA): TGTGCCACCAGCAGAGGAGGGTCAGATACGCAGTATTTT. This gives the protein CATSRGGSDTQYF.

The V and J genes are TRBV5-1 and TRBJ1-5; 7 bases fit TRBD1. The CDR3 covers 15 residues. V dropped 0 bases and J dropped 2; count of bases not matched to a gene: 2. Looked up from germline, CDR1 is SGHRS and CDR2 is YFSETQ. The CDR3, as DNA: TGCGCCAGCAGCTTGGAAGGGGGCGGCAATCAGCCCCAGCATTTT. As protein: CASSLEGGGNQPQHF.

This chain's CDR3 is CASSELPEQPHYEQYF. In nucleotides, the CDR3 is TGTGCCAGCAGTGAACTCCCGGAACAGCCACACTACGAGCAGTACTTC. This rearrangement joins TRBV6-1 to TRBJ2-7; no firm D call. The V gene's germline CDR1 is MNHNS and CDR2 SASEGT. This CDR3 region has 16 residues. Trimming left V 2 bases short and J 3 bases short, with 17 bases between.

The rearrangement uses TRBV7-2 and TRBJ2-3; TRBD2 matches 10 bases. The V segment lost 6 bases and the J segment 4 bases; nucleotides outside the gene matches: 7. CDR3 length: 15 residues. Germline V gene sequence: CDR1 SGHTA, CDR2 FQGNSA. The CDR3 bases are TGTGCCAGCAGTCCCCGGACTAGCGGTGCAGATACGCAGTATTTT. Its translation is CASSPRTSGADTQYF.

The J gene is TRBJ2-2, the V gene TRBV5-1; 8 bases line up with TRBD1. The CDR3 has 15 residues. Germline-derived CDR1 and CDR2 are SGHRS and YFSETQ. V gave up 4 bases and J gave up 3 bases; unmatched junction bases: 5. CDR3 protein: CASSVADRDTGELFF. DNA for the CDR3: TGCGCCAGCAGCGTGGCGGACAGGGACACCGGGGAGCTGTTTTTT.

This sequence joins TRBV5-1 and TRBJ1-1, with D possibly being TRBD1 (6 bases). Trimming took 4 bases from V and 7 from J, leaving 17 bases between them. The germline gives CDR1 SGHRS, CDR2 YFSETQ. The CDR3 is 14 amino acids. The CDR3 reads CASSRRQDPIEAFF. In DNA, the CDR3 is TGCGCCAGCAGCCGCCGACAGGATCCCATTGAAGCTTTCTTT.

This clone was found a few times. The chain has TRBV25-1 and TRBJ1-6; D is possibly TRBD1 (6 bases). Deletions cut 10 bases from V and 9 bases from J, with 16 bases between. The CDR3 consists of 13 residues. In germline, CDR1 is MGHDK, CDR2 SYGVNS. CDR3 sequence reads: CATAQGMTSPLHF. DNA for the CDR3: TGTGCCACCGCACAGGGAATGACTTCACCCCTCCACTTT.

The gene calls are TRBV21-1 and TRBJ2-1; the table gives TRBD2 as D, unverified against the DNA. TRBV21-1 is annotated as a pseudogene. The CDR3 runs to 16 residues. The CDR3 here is CASGPSGRPSYNEQFF. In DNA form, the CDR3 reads TGTGCCAGCGGCCCGAGCGGGAGACCATCCTACAATGAGCAGTTCTTC.

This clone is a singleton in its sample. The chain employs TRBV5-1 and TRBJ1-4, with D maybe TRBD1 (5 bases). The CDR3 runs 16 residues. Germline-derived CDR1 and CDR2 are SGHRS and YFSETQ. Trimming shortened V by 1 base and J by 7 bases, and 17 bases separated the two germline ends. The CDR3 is CASSLRERDLSEKLFF. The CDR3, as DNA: TGCGCCAGCAGCTTGAGGGAGCGGGACCTAAGTGAAAAACTGTTTTTT.

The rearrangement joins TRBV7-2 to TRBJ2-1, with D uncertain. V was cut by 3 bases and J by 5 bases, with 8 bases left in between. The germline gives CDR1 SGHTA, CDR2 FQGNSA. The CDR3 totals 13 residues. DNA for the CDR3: TGTGCCAGCAGCTTCCAGGTAAACAATGAGCAGTTCTTC. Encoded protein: CASSFQVNNEQFF. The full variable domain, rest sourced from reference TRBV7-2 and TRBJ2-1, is GAGVSQSPSNKVTEKGKDVELRCDPISGHTALYWYRQSLGQGLEFLIYFQGNSAPDKSGLPSDRFSAERTGGSVSTLTIQRTQQEDSAVYLCASSFQVNNEQFFGPGTRLTVL.

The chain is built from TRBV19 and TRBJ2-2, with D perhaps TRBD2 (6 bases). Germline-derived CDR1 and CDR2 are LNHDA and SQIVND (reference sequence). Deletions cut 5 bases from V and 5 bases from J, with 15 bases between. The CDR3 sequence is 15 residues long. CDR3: CASSSWGRRTGELFF. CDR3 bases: TGTGCCAGTAGTTCTTGGGGGAGGCGAACCGGGGAGCTGTTTTTT.

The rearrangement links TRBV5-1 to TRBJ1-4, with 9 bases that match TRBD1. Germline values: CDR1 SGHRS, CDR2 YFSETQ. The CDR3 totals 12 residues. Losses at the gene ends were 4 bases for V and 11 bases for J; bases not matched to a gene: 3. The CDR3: CASSPDRGKLFF. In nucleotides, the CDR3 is TGCGCCAGCAGCCCTGACAGGGGGAAACTGTTTTTT.

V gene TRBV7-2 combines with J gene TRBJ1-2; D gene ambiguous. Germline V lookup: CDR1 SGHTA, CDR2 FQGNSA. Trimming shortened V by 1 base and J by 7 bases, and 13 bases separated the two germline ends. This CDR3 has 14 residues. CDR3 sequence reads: CASSLGAGGLGYTF. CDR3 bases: TGTGCCAGCAGCTTAGGGGCGGGAGGGCTTGGCTACACCTTC.

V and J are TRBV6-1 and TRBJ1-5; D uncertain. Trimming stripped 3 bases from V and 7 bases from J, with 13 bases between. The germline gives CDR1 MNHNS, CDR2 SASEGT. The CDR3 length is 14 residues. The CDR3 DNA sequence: TGTGCCAGCAGTGATGGTTCGGGTGGACAGCCCCAGCATTTT. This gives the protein CASSDGSGGQPQHF.

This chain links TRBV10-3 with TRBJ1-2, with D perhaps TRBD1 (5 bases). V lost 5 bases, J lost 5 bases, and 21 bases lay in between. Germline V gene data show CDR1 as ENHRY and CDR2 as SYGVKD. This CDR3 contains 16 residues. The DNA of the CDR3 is TGTGCCATCAGTCAGACAGACGTTCAGCTAAGTTATGGCTACACCTTC. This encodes CAISQTDVQLSYGYTF.

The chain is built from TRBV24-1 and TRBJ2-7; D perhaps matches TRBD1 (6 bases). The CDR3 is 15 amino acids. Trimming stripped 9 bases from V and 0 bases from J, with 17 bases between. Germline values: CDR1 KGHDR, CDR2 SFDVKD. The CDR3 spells CATHFRDISSYEQYF. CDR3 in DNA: TGTGCCACCCATTTCCGGGACATCTCCTCCTACGAGCAGTACTTC.

The CDR3 DNA follows: TGTGCCAGCACAGGGGTAGCGGGGAATGAGCAGTTCTTC. Translated: CASTGVAGNEQFF. The chain has TRBV2 and TRBJ2-1; 8 nucleotides line up with TRBD2. This CDR3 is built from 13 residues. Looked up from germline, CDR1 is SNHLY and CDR2 is FYNNEI. V lost 7 bases and J lost 7; bases outside the gene matches: 6.